This entry describes one T cell receptor (beta chain). The target antigen is unknown. This entry comes from a study of shared clonotypes between healthy human individuals. The study's findings and limits: Clonotypes not shared had lower generation probabilities than those common to all four donors.

Sequenced by immunoSEQ multiplex PCR; TCRdb stores in-frame clones only, minus some. The sample yields 780,000 or so clones, around 70% seen once. Germline assignment: CDR1 SGHNT and CDR2 YYREEE (reference sequence). Deletions cut 3 bases from V and 6 bases from J, with 9 bases between. The CDR3 extends over 12 amino acids. This TCR was sampled from a woman younger than 45 in good health. V usage is TRBV5-4 and J usage is TRBJ1-1, with no clear D. The sample consisted of memory CD4+ T cells sorted from blood. Described subset: CD45RA-negative fraction. This CDR3 reads CASSSDGPEAFF. The DNA for the CDR3 is TGTGCCAGCAGCTCCGACGGGCCTGAAGCTTTCTTT.